Each of the 15 T cell receptor beta chains below was sequenced from the same sample in a study of neoadjuvant anti-PD-1 for oral cavity cancer. The time point: after neoadjuvant nivolumab, at surgical resection. Only in-frame clones appear in the TCRdb table, and some are missing; sequencing was by immunoSEQ multiplex PCR. The repertoire has roughly 68,000 clones, roughly nine tenths of them found once; the top ten carry around 2.7%. This material consisted of PBMCs, taken after nivolumab (anti-PD-1) treatment. The receptor set was obtained from a person aged 40 to 85 with oral cavity squamous cell carcinoma.

The chain joins TRBV30 to TRBJ1-6, with TRBD1 as a possible D gene (5 bases). Germline CDR1 is GTSNPN and CDR2 is SVGIG (reference sequence). This CDR3 region has 13 residues. V lost 6 bases, J lost 4 bases, and 10 bases lay in between. This CDR3 is CACKAGYNSPLHF. The CDR3 nucleotides read TGTGCCTGTAAGGCAGGGTATAATTCACCCCTCCACTTT.

V usage is TRBV9 and J usage is TRBJ2-5; D is undetermined. Germline assignment: CDR1 SGDLS and CDR2 YYNGEE. Trimming took 0 bases from V and 5 from J, leaving 17 bases between them. The CDR3 has 16 amino acids. The chain's CDR3 is CASSVAPAHGVETQYF. CDR3 sequence (DNA): TGTGCCAGCAGCGTAGCCCCGGCCCATGGGGTGGAGACCCAGTACTTC.

A few counts support this clone. The genes are TRBV11-2 and TRBJ2-2; D is uncertain. Germline CDR1 is SGHAT and CDR2 is FQNNGV. CDR3 size: 14 residues. The V end lost 4 bases, the J end lost 4 bases, and 10 bases lay between the germline ends. DNA of the CDR3: TGTGCCAGCAGCTCCATCCACCGCACCGGGGAGCTGTTTTTT. It encodes CASSSIHRTGELFF.

Only one count was recorded for this clone. This chain joins TRBV18 and TRBJ1-1; unclear D gene. The germline gives CDR1 KGHSH, CDR2 LQKENI. The CDR3 sequence is 14 residues long. Trimming took 3 bases from V and 4 from J, leaving 12 bases between them. CDR3 DNA: TGTGCCAGCTCACCGCGGAGAATAGGCACTGAAGCTTTCTTT. It is translated as CASSPRRIGTEAFF.

CDR3 DNA sequence: TGTGCCATCAGTGTTCGAGTGGAGGACTATGGCTACACCTTC. As protein: CAISVRVEDYGYTF. The V and J genes are TRBV10-3 and TRBJ1-2; D is uncertain. Trimming cost V 4 bases and J 3 bases, with 12 bases left between them. The length of the CDR3 is 14 residues. The germline V gene encodes CDR1 ENHRY and CDR2 SYGVKD.

The rearrangement uses TRBV9 and TRBJ1-5; D gene ambiguous. Per the germline V gene, CDR1 is SGDLS and CDR2 is YYNGEE. The CDR3 consists of 13 residues. The V end lost 2 bases, the J end lost 7 bases, and 10 bases lay between the germline ends. DNA for the CDR3: TGTGCCAGCAGCGTTTCAGTGAGGCAGCCCCAGCATTTT. Protein: CASSVSVRQPQHF.

The chain couples TRBV28 to TRBJ1-5; TRBD1 might be the D (6 bases). This CDR3 spans 14 amino acids. The germline CDR1 and CDR2 sequences are MDHEN and SYDVKM. Trimming cost V 6 bases and J 5 bases, with 14 bases left between them. The CDR3 sequence is CASRPGVGYQPQHF. CDR3 DNA: TGTGCCAGCAGACCAGGGGTTGGGTATCAGCCCCAGCATTTT.

The chain combines TRBV5-1 with TRBJ2-5, with D hard to call. The V gene's germline CDR1 is SGHRS and CDR2 YFSETQ. V was trimmed by 0 bases and J by 4 bases, leaving 10 bases between them. The CDR3 runs 14 residues. The CDR3 is CASSLVPRRETQYF. Here the CDR3 DNA reads TGCGCCAGCAGCTTGGTTCCTAGAAGAGAGACCCAGTACTTC.

This clone appeared once. J is TRBJ1-1 and V is TRBV11-2, with D perhaps TRBD1 (5 bases). V lost 6 bases, J lost 4 bases, and 15 bases lay in between. This CDR3 spans 14 amino acids. CDR1 is SGHAT and CDR2 is FQNNGV in the germline V gene. DNA of the CDR3: TGTGCCAGCAGGGTTACAACGGGGGGCACTGAAGCTTTCTTT. Protein: CASRVTTGGTEAFF.

This clone has just a few counts. This chain uses TRBV28 with TRBJ1-5; D gene uncertain. This CDR3 comprises 16 residues. Trimming took 7 bases from V and 3 from J, leaving 19 bases between them. Germline V CDR1 and CDR2: MDHEN, SYDVKM. The CDR3 nucleotides read TGTGCCAGCATCCACGGGTGGGCTTCCATCAATCAGCCCCAGCATTTT. Residues: CASIHGWASINQPQHF. The full variable domain, with the rest looked up from reference TRBV28 and TRBJ1-5, is DVKVTQSSRYLVKRTGEKVFLECVQDMDHENMFWYRQDPGLGLRLIYFSYDVKMKEKGDIPEGYSVSREKKERFSLILESASTNQTSMYLCASIHGWASINQPQHFGDGTRLSIL.

For this clone: Its ends do not fully match the called genes, so a read error is possible. This chain connects TRBV5-1 to TRBJ2-5, with D hard to call. Germline CDR1 SGHRS, CDR2 YFSETQ. The CDR3 length is 15 residues. CDR3 region: CASSLGDTYQETQYF. The CDR3 DNA follows: TGCGCCAGCAGTTTGGGTGACACCTACCAAGAGACCCAGTACTTC.

This rearrangement joins TRBV6-5 to TRBJ2-3; TRBD1 is a possible D gene (5 bases). From germline, CDR1 is MNHEY and CDR2 SVGAGI. This CDR3 contains 14 residues. Trimming shortened V by 8 bases and J by 3 bases, and 15 bases separated the two germline ends. For the CDR3, the DNA is TGTGCCAGCCGGCCTACAGGACATACAGATACGCAGTATTTT. This encodes CASRPTGHTDTQYF.

The chain links TRBV6-1 to TRBJ1-2; 9 bases are a match to TRBD1. The germline gives CDR1 MNHNS, CDR2 SASEGT. The CDR3 runs 15 residues. The V segment lost 4 bases and the J segment 4 bases; nucleotides outside the gene matches: 7. The CDR3 spells CASSVPGQGPYGYTF. The CDR3 bases are TGTGCCAGCAGTGTCCCGGGACAGGGTCCCTATGGCTACACCTTC.

The J gene is TRBJ1-1, the V gene TRBV27; D is possibly TRBD1 (5 bases). Germline V gene data show CDR1 as MNHEY and CDR2 as SMNVEV (reference sequence). Trimming pared 8 bases from V and 4 bases from J, leaving 17 bases between. This CDR3 region has 14 residues. The CDR3 region has the DNA TGTGCCAGCTCGAAACTAAGGGGCACCACTGAAGCTTTCTTT. The encoded protein is CASSKLRGTTEAFF.

V is TRBV27 and J is TRBJ1-1; D gene unclear. Germline assignment: CDR1 MNHEY and CDR2 SMNVEV (reference sequence). This CDR3 is 15 amino acids long. The V and J ends lost 2 bases and 0 bases respectively, with 10 bases between them. CDR3 sequence: CASSLLGNMNTEAFF. The CDR3 nucleotides read TGTGCCAGCAGTTTACTAGGGAACATGAACACTGAAGCTTTCTTT.